This T cell receptor beta chain was observed in a study of blood T cell repertoires in COVID-19. Overall study context: Some COVID-19 samples were acute and others convalescent; all came from the United States, Italy and Spain. Sources were T cells, B-cell-depleted T cells, or PBMCs; the material itself was cDNA or gDNA.

Method: immunoSEQ multiplex PCR; TCRdb's copy keeps in-frame clones and lacks some. This sample has about 300,000 clones, with approximately 90% found just once. Cohorts were based on clinical histories the participants reported. Either two negative PCRs, clearance, or symptom resolution qualified Cohort 3 donors as recovered. The sequenced sample consisted of PBMCs or T cells enriched from blood (not recorded which). The sequence came from a man in his thirties or forties who had recovered from COVID-19.

Here the CDR3 reads CASSPPVQDRTYNEQFF. The CDR3 nucleotides read TGTGCCAGCAGCCCTCCCGTGCAGGACAGGACCTACAATGAGCAGTTCTTC. The chain recombines TRBV7-9 with TRBJ2-1; 7 bases agree with TRBD1. Germline V gene sequence: CDR1 SEHNR, CDR2 FQNEAQ (reference sequence). The CDR3 contains 17 residues. The J segment lost 2 bases and the V segment lost 5 bases, leaving 12 bases of the junction unmatched.